This TCR beta chain was captured by sequencing in a study of monozygotic twins with inflammatory bowel disease. The CDR3 totals 12 residues. Germline V gene sequence: CDR1 WSHSY, CDR2 SAAADI. Researchers used roughly 3,700 ng of total RNA for each TCR library. TCRdb re-called the 5' RACE reads; every CDR3 protein appears as one record, without DNA. This sample's clone table lists 420,000 or so distinct CDR3 sequences. Each donor had 2.5 to 3 ml of blood drawn. Sequenced material: blood. This receptor was taken from a human donor with ulcerative colitis or Crohn's disease, or a healthy co-twin of an affected twin (not recorded which). The V call is TRBV10-2, the J call TRBJ2-1; TCRdb outputs TRBD1, but without DNA this stays unchecked. The CDR3 sequence: CASRTGTNEQFF.